One sample yielded the 18 T cell receptor beta chains listed below, sequenced in a study of blood T cell repertoires in COVID-19. Repertoires were generated with immunoSEQ multiplex PCR, while TCRdb's copy carries only in-frame clones and drops some. The data show about 170,000 clones, around 89% seen once. Specimen: PBMCs or T cells enriched from blood (not recorded which). The receptors derive from a woman under 30 who had recovered from COVID-19.

This rearrangement joins TRBV10-2 to TRBJ2-7; D possibly corresponds to TRBD2 (5 bases). Germline lookup yields CDR1 WSHSY and CDR2 SAAADI. Trimming left V 5 bases short and J 3 bases short, with 20 bases between. CDR3 length: 16 residues. The CDR3: CASSQARLLGVYEQYF. CDR3 sequence (DNA): TGCGCCAGCAGTCAAGCCCGGCTCCTCGGGGTCTACGAGCAGTACTTC.

The V call is TRBV24-1, the J call TRBJ1-1, with D tentatively TRBD1 (6 bases). The germline CDR1 and CDR2 sequences are KGHDR and SFDVKD. Trimming took 2 bases from V and 8 from J, leaving 14 bases between them. The CDR3 runs 14 residues. The CDR3 region is CATSDSGTRKEAFF. The CDR3 region has the DNA TGTGCCACCAGTGATTCCGGGACACGGAAAGAAGCTTTCTTT.

V and J are TRBV18 and TRBJ1-1; 7 bases match TRBD1. Germline loops: CDR1 KGHSH, CDR2 LQKENI. J lost 3 bases, V lost 6 bases, and 4 bases had no gene match. CDR3 length equals 13 residues. DNA for the CDR3: TGTGCCAGCTCGTTCGACAGGGACACTGAAGCTTTCTTT. Protein product: CASSFDRDTEAFF.

V usage is TRBV19 and J usage is TRBJ1-1; weak D call: TRBD1 (6 bases). V lost 9 bases to trimming and J lost 3 bases, with 14 bases between them. The germline CDR1 and CDR2 sequences are LNHDA and SQIVND (reference sequence). The length of the CDR3 is 13 residues. The DNA for the CDR3 is TGTGCCAGCTCAACAGGGCCGGACACTGAAGCTTTCTTT. Protein: CASSTGPDTEAFF.

V gene TRBV5-1 combines with J gene TRBJ2-2; 10 positions agree with TRBD2. Germline values: CDR1 SGHRS, CDR2 YFSETQ. Trimming took 0 bases from V and 6 from J; bases not matched to a gene: 5. CDR3 length equals 16 residues. The CDR3: CASSLAPSGRSGELFF. The CDR3, as DNA: TGCGCCAGCAGCTTGGCCCCTAGCGGGAGATCCGGGGAGCTGTTTTTT.

The rearrangement joins TRBV6-5 to TRBJ2-1, with 11 bases identical to TRBD2. V shed 5 bases and J 7 bases; nucleotides not matched to a gene: 1. CDR3 length: 13 residues. Germline values: CDR1 MNHEY, CDR2 SVGAGI. The CDR3 loop is CASSRTSGNEQFF. DNA of the CDR3: TGTGCCAGCAGTAGGACTAGCGGGAATGAGCAGTTCTTC.

The chain joins TRBV29-1 to TRBJ1-3; D unclear. Germline-derived CDR1 and CDR2 are SQVTM and ANQGSEA. CDR3 length equals 13 residues. V lost 4 bases, J lost 0 bases, and 7 bases lay in between. CDR3 loop: CSVAPSSGNTIYF. The CDR3 region has the DNA TGCAGCGTTGCTCCGAGCTCTGGAAACACCATATATTTT.

The chain employs TRBV7-3 and TRBJ1-3, with TRBD1 identical over 7 bases. Germline lookup yields CDR1 SGHTA and CDR2 FQGTGA. CDR3 length equals 16 residues. V trimming: 5 bases; J trimming: 2 bases; junction bases outside the gene matches: 9. The CDR3 coding sequence is TGTGCCAGCAGCCCGACAGGGCTTGGAGCTGGAAACACCATATATTTT. Amino acid sequence: CASSPTGLGAGNTIYF.

This clone was seen more than once but under ten times. The V and J genes are TRBV7-9 and TRBJ1-1; weak D call: TRBD1 (5 bases). The V gene's germline CDR1 is SEHNR and CDR2 FQNEAQ (reference sequence). V gave up 3 bases and J gave up 1 base, with 6 bases separating them. The CDR3 contains 13 residues. The CDR3 sequence is CASSFTGNTEAFF. The CDR3, as DNA: TGTGCCAGCAGCTTTACAGGGAACACTGAAGCTTTCTTT.

V is TRBV14 and J is TRBJ2-1; 10 nucleotides match TRBD1. The CDR3 has 15 residues. CDR1 and CDR2 from the germline V gene are SGHDN and FVKESK. The J segment lost 3 bases and the V segment lost 4 bases, leaving 3 bases of the junction unmatched. The CDR3 region has the DNA TGTGCCAGCAGCCTTCGGACAGGGGGCTACAATGAGCAGTTCTTC. Translating it yields CASSLRTGGYNEQFF.

The CDR3 sequence is CASSEGPGAQGSPLHF. The CDR3, as DNA: TGTGCCAGCAGTGAAGGCCCAGGGGCACAGGGTTCACCCCTCCACTTT. V is TRBV2 and J is TRBJ1-6; tentative D call: TRBD1 (6 bases). The CDR3 has 16 residues. Trimming pared 1 base from V and 9 bases from J, leaving 16 bases between. The germline V gene has CDR1 SNHLY and CDR2 FYNNEI. Full variable domain (missing parts from reference TRBV2 and TRBJ1-6): EPEVTQTPSHQVTQMGQEVILRCVPISNHLYFYWYRQILGQKVEFLVSFYNNEISEKSEIFDDQFSVERPDGSNFTLKIRSTKLEDSAMYFCASSEGPGAQGSPLHFGNGTRLTVT.

The chain uses TRBV3-1 (or the pseudogene TRBV3-2) and TRBJ1-6, with D maybe TRBD1 (5 bases). V gave up 4 bases and J gave up 7 bases, with 14 bases separating them. Germline V lookup: CDR1 LGHDT, CDR2 YNNKEL (reference sequence). The CDR3 sequence is 15 residues long. This chain's CDR3 is CASSPREGRNSPLHF. CDR3 nucleotides: TGTGCCAGCAGCCCTAGGGAGGGGAGGAATTCACCCCTCCACTTT.

This sequence joins TRBV7-6 and TRBJ2-3; D remains unclear. Trimming removed 3 bases at V and 2 bases at J, with 6 bases between. The V gene's germline CDR1 is SGHVS and CDR2 FNYEAQ. The CDR3 contains 13 residues. CDR3 nucleotide sequence: TGTGCCAGCAGCTTTCGGGTCACAGATACGCAGTATTTT. Translation gives CASSFRVTDTQYF. The variable domain in full, with the rest retrieved from reference TRBV7-6 and TRBJ2-3, is GAGVSQSPRYKVTKRGQDVALRCDPISGHVSLYWYRQALGQGPEFLTYFNYEAQQDKSGLPNDRFSAERPEGSISTLTIQRTEQRDSAMYRCASSFRVTDTQYFGPGTRLTVL.

The V and J genes are TRBV27 and TRBJ1-6; D unclear. Trimming shortened V by 3 bases and J by 7 bases, and 4 bases separated the two germline ends. The length of the CDR3 is 12 residues. From germline, CDR1 is MNHEY and CDR2 SMNVEV (reference sequence). Here the CDR3 reads CASSFLNSPLHF. In DNA, the CDR3 is TGTGCCAGCAGTTTTTTAAATTCACCCCTCCACTTT.

This clone occurred a few times. This sequence joins TRBV14 and TRBJ2-1; 8 bases align to TRBD1. The CDR3 length is 16 residues. Germline lookup yields CDR1 SGHDN and CDR2 FVKESK. Trimming cost V 6 bases and J 5 bases; bases outside gene matches: 12. CDR3 DNA sequence: TGTGCCAGCAGAGGGGGGCGACAGGGGTTTAACAATGAGCAGTTCTTC. It yields the protein CASRGGRQGFNNEQFF.

This clone was found once. The chain uses TRBV11-2 and TRBJ2-3; a possible D gene is TRBD2 (6 bases). The V gene lost 1 base and the J gene lost 4 bases, with 15 bases spanning the gap. In germline, CDR1 is SGHAT, CDR2 FQNNGV. This CDR3 is built from 16 residues. The CDR3 loop is CASSLVGTGVPDTQYF. The CDR3 nucleotides read TGTGCCAGCAGCTTAGTCGGGACTGGGGTGCCAGATACGCAGTATTTT.

V gene TRBV27 combines with J gene TRBJ2-1; TRBD2 matches at 7 bases. Germline-derived CDR1 and CDR2 are MNHEY and SMNVEV (reference sequence). The CDR3 runs to 16 residues. J lost 8 bases, V lost 7 bases, and 17 bases had no gene match. CDR3 coding DNA: TGTGCCAGCACTGGGACTACGGGGGGAAAGGCCGATGAGCAGTTCTTC. Translating it yields CASTGTTGGKADEQFF.

CDR3 coding DNA: TGTGCCATCAGTGATCCTGCTAGCGGTACCCAAGAGACCCAGTACTTC. Residues: CAISDPASGTQETQYF. The V call is TRBV10-3, the J call TRBJ2-5; 7 nucleotides line up with TRBD2. Germline lookup yields CDR1 ENHRY and CDR2 SYGVKD. J was trimmed by 1 base and V by 3 bases; bases with no gene match: 8. The CDR3 runs 16 residues.